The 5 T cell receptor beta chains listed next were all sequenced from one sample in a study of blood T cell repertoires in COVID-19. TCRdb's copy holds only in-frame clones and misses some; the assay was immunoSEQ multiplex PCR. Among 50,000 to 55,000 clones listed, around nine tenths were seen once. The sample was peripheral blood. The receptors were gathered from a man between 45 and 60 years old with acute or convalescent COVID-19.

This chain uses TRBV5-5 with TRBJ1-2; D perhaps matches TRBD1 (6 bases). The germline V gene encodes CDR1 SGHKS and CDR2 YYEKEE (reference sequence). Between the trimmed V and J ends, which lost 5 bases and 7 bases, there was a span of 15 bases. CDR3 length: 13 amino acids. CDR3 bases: TGTGCCAGCAGACCAGGGCAGGGGCTTGGCTACACCTTC. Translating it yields CASRPGQGLGYTF.

The CDR3 coding sequence is TGTGCCAGCAGTCCCACATTTACCGGGGAGCTGTTTTTT. Encoded protein: CASSPTFTGELFF. This chain uses TRBV27 with TRBJ2-2, with D hard to call. Trimming took off 5 bases at V and 5 bases at J, with 9 bases between the two ends. The CDR3 sequence is 13 residues long. Germline V CDR1 and CDR2: MNHEY, SMNVEV (reference sequence).

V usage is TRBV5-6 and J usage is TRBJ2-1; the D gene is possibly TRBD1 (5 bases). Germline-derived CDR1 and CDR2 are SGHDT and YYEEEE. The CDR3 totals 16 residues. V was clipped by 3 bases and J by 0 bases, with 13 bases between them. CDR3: CASSSDQGSSYNEQFF. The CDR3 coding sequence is TGTGCCAGCAGCTCGGATCAGGGTTCCTCCTACAATGAGCAGTTCTTC. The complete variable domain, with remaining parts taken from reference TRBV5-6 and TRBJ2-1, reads DAGVTQSPTHLIKTRGQQVTLRCSPKSGHDTVSWYQQALGQGPQFIFQYYEEEERQRGNFPDRFSGHQFPNYSSELNVNALLLGDSALYLCASSSDQGSSYNEQFFGPGTRLTVL.

CDR3 amino acids: CASSYSIIGQGNIYEQYF. CDR3 nucleotide sequence: TGTGCCAGCAGTTACTCGATTATTGGACAGGGGAATATCTACGAGCAGTACTTC. This chain uses TRBV6-2 or TRBV6-3 with TRBJ2-7; TRBD1 agrees at 9 bases. CDR3 length: 18 amino acids. Germline CDR1 reads MNHEY; CDR2 reads SVGEGT. The V and J ends lost 0 bases and 3 bases, in that order; junction bases with no gene match: 12.

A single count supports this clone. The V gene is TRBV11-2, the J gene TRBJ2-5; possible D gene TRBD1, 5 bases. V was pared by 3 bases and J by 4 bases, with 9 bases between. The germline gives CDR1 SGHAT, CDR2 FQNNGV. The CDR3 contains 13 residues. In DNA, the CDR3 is TGTGCCAGCAGCTTCCCCCAGGGAGAGACCCAGTACTTC. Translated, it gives CASSFPQGETQYF.